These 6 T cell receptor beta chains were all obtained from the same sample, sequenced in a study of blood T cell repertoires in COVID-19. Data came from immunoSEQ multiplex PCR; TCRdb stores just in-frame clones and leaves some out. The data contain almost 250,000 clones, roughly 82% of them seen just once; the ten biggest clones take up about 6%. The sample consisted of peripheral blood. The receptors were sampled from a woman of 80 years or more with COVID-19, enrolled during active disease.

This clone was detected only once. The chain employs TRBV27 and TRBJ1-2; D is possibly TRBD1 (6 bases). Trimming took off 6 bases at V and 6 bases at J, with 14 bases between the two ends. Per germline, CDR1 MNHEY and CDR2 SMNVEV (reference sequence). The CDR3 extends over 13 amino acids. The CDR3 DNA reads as TGTGCCAGCAGAGATCCGGGACACCATGGCTACACCTTC. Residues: CASRDPGHHGYTF.

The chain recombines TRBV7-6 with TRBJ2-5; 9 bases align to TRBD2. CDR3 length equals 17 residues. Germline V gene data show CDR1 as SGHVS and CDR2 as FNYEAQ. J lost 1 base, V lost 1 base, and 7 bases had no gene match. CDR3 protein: CASSLVVGAGGQETQYF. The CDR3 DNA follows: TGTGCCAGCAGCTTAGTGGTTGGAGCGGGGGGCCAAGAGACCCAGTACTTC.

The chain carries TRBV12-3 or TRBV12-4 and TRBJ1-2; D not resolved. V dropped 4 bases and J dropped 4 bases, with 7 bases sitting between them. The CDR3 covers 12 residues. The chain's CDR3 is CASSYSRYGYTF. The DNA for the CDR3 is TGTGCCAGCAGTTACAGCCGCTATGGCTACACCTTC.

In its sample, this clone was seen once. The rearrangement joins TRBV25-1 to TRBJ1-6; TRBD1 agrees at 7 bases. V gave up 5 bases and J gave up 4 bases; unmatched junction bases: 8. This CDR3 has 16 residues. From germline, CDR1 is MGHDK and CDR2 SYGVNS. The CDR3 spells CASSPDRDSYNSPLHF. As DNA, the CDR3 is TGTGCCAGCAGTCCCGACCGGGACAGTTATAATTCACCCCTCCACTTT.

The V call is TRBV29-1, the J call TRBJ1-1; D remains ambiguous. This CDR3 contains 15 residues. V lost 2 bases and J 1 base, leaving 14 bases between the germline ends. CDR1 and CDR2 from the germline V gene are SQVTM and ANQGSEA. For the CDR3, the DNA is TGCAGCGTTGAAACGGAGCGACTGACGAACACTGAAGCTTTCTTT. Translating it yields CSVETERLTNTEAFF.

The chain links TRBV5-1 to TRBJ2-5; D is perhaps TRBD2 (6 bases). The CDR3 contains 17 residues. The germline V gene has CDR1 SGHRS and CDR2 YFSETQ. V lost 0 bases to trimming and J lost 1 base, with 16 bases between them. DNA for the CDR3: TGCGCCAGCAGCTTGGGGGGCAGCGGGCGATCCCAAGAGACCCAGTACTTC. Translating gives CASSLGGSGRSQETQYF.